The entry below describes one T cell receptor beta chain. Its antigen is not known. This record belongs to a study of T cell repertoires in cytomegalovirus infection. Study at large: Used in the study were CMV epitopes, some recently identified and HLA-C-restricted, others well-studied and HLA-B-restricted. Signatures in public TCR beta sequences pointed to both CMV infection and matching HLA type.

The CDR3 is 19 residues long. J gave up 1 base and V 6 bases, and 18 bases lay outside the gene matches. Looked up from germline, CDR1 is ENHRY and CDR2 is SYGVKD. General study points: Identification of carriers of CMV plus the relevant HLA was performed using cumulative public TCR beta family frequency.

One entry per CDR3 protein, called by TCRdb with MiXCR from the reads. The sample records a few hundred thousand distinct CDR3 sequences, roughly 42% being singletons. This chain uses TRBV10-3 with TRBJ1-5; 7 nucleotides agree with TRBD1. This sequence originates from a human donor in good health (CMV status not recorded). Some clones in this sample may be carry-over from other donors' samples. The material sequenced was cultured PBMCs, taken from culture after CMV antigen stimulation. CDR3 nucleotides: TGTGCCATCAGCAGCTCGTGGGGACAGAGGGAAAAAAGCAATCAGCCCCAGCATTTT. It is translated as CAISSSWGQREKSNQPQHF.